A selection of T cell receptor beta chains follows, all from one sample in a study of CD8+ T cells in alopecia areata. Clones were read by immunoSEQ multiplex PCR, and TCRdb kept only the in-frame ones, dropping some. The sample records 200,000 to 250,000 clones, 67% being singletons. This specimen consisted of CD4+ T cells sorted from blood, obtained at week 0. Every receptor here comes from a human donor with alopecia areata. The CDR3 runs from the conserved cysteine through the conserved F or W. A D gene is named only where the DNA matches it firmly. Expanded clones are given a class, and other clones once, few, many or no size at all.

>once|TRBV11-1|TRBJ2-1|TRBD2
TGTGCCAGCAGCTTCCAGTTACTAGCGGGGGGGCCGGGCAATGAGCAGTTCTTC
CASSFQLLAGGPGNEQFF
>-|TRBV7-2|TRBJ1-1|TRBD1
TGTGCCAGCAGCCCACCGGGGACAGGGTACACTGAAGCTTTCTTT
CASSPPGTGYTEAFF
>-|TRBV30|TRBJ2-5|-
TGTGCCTGGTCGCCAGGGGTAGGGACCCAGTACTTC
CAWSPGVGTQYF
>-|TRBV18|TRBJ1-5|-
TGTGCCAGCTCACCGATCGCAGGCGCCAAAGGCAATCAGCCCCAGCATTTT
CASSPIAGAKGNQPQHF
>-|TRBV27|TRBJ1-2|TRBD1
TGTGCCAGCAGTTTAAACAGGGGTAACTATGGCTACACCTTC
CASSLNRGNYGYTF
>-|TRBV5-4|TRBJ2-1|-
TGTGCCAGCAGCTTGGGGGGGGATTACAATGAGCAGTTCTTC
CASSLGGDYNEQFF
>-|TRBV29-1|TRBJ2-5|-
TGCAGCGTTAAAGCGGTATTCGAGACCCAGTACTTC
CSVKAVFETQYF
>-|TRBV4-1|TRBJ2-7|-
TGCGCCAGCAGCCAAGTGGGGACCGGGATCGAGCAGTACTTC
CASSQVGTGIEQYF
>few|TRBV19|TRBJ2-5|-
TGTGCCAGTAGTATGCTCAGGATGGAGACCCAGTACTTC
CASSMLRMETQYF
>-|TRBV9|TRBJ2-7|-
TGTGCCAGCAGCGTAGGGCAGCCGGACGACGAGCAGTACTTC
CASSVGQPDDEQYF
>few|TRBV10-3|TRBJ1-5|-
TGTGCCATCAGTCCCTCGGCACCAGGGGCCAATCAGCCCCAGCATTTT
CAISPSAPGANQPQHF
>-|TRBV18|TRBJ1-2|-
TGTGCCAGCTCACCACAAGGTCAGATCTATGGCTACACCTTC
CASSPQGQIYGYTF
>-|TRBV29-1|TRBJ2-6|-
TGCAGCGTTCAAGGGGCTGGGGCCAACGTCCTGACTTTC
CSVQGAGANVLTF
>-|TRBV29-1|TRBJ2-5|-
TGCAGCGTTGCACAGAGCCTAGGAGAGACCCAGTACTTC
CSVAQSLGETQYF
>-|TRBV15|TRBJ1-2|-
TGTGCCACCAGCAGAAGCTTACAGGAACACTATGGCTACACCTTC
CATSRSLQEHYGYTF
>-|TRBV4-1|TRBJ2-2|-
TGCGCCAGCAGCCAAGCAAATGTTGGTTTTGCCGGGGAGCTGTTTTTT
CASSQANVGFAGELFF
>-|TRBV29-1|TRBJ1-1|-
TGCAGCGTGGCGGACAGTTACACTGAAGCTTTCTTT
CSVADSYTEAFF
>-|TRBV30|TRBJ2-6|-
TGTGCAGGGGATACAACTGGGGCCAACGTCCTGACTTTC
CAGDTTGANVLTF
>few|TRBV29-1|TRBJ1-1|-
TGCAGCGTTGAACGGGACCCTAACACTGAAGCTTTCTTT
CSVERDPNTEAFF
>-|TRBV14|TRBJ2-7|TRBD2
TGTGCCAGCAGCCAAGAGCGGGGGGGCTGGTACGAGCAGTACTTC
CASSQERGGWYEQYF
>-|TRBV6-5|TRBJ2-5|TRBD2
TGTGCCAGCAGTTACTCTCTAGCGGGGCTGGAGACCCAGTACTTC
CASSYSLAGLETQYF
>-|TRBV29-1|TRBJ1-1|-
TGCAGCGGAACGGGTAACACTGAAGCTTTCTTT
CSGTGNTEAFF
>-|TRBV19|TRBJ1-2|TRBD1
TGTGCCAGTAGGACCGACAGGGCTAACTATGGCTACACCTTC
CASRTDRANYGYTF
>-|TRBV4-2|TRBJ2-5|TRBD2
TGTGCCAGCAGCCAAAACGCGGGGGGCCAAGAGACCCAGTACTTC
CASSQNAGGQETQYF
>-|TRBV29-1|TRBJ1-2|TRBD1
TGCAGCGTTGATGGAGGGACAGGGGTGGGCTATGGCTACACCTTC
CSVDGGTGVGYGYTF
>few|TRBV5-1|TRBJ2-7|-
TGCGCCAGCAGCTTGGCCGACAGGCTCTACGAGCAGTACTTC
CASSLADRLYEQYF
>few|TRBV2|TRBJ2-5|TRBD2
TGTGCCAGCAGTCCCGGACTAGCGTTGGAGACCCAGTACTTC
CASSPGLALETQYF
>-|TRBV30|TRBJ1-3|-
TGTGCCTGGAGTGTTCGGGGAAATGGAAACACCATATATTTT
CAWSVRGNGNTIYF
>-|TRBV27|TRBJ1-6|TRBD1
TGTGCCAGCAGTCCTCGACAGGGGAGCTCCTATAATTCACCCCTCCACTTT
CASSPRQGSSYNSPLHF
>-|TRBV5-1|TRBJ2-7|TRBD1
TGCGCCAGCAGCCTGGACAGGGCGGTCTACGAGCAGTACTTC
CASSLDRAVYEQYF
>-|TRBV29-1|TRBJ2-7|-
TGCAGCGTTGAATCGTCAGGAAGGGACTACGAGCAGTACTTC
CSVESSGRDYEQYF
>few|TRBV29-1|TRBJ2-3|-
TGCAGCGTGCGCCTAGTAGATACGCAGTATTTT
CSVRLVDTQYF
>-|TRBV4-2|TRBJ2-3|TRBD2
TGTGCCAGCAGCCGGAAGACTAGCGGTTACACAGATACGCAGTATTTT
CASSRKTSGYTDTQYF
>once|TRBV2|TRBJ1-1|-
TGTGCCAGCAGTTTTGACAGAAGCACTGAAGCTTTCTTT
CASSFDRSTEAFF
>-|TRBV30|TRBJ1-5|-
TGTGCCTGGAGTAATGGGGGGAATCAGCCCCAGCATTTT
CAWSNGGNQPQHF
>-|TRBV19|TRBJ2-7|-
TGTGCCAGTAGTATTGCTCGTCGGGGCCGCCCAGGCGAGCAGTACTTC
CASSIARRGRPGEQYF
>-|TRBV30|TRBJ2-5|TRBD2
TGTGCCTGGAGAGCGGGGAGCAAAGAGACCCAGTACTTC
CAWRAGSKETQYF